This T cell receptor (beta chain) derives from a study of technical replicates of blood from a few donors. Assay used: immunoSEQ multiplex PCR; TCRdb lists only in-frame clones, some missing. The sample contains some 84,000 clones, 91% of which appear only once. CDR1 and CDR2 from the germline V gene are GTSNPN and SVGIG (reference sequence). Trimming stripped 0 bases from V and 2 bases from J, with 7 bases between. This CDR3 spans 13 amino acids. The TCR was taken from a human donor in good health. The sequencing sample was made of T cells isolated from PBMCs. The V and J genes are TRBV30 and TRBJ1-2, with D hard to call. The CDR3 sequence: CAWSVWENYGYTF. The CDR3 region has the DNA TGTGCCTGGAGTGTTTGGGAGAACTATGGCTACACCTTC. The whole variable domain, filled in from reference TRBV30 and TRBJ1-2, reads SQTIHQWPATLVQPVGSPLSLECTVEGTSNPNLYWYRQAAGRGLQLLFYSVGIGQISSEVPQNLSASRPQDRQFILSSKKLLLSDSGFYLCAWSVWENYGYTFGSGTRLTVV.